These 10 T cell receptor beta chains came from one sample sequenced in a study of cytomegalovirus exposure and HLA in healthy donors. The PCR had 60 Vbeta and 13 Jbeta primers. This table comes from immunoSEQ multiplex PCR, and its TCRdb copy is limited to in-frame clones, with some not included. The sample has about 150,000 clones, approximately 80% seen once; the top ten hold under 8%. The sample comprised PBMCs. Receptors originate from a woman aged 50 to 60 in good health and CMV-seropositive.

CDR3 in amino acids: CASSEAPRGNPNLIAFAEAFF. In nucleotides, the CDR3 is TGTGCCAGCAGTGAAGCGCCCCGCGGGAACCCGAATCTAATAGCCTTCGCTGAAGCTTTCTTT. This chain links TRBV6-1 with TRBJ1-1; D not resolved. This CDR3 comprises 21 residues. V was shortened by 0 bases and J by 6 bases, with 32 bases between the two germline ends. Germline values: CDR1 MNHNS, CDR2 SASEGT.

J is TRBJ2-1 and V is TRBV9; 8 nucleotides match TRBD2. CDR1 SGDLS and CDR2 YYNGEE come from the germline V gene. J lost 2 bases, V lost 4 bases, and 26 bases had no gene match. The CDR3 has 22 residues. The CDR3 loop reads CASSSHGKTGTRRLSAYNEQFF. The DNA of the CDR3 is TGTGCCAGCAGCAGTCATGGGAAGACCGGGACTAGAAGACTTAGTGCCTACAATGAGCAGTTCTTC.

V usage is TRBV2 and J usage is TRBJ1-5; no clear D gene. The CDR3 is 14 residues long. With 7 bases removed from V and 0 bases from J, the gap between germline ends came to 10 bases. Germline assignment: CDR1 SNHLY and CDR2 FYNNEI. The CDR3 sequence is CASNGVNSNQPQHF. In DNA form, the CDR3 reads TGTGCCAGCAACGGAGTTAATAGCAATCAGCCCCAGCATTTT.

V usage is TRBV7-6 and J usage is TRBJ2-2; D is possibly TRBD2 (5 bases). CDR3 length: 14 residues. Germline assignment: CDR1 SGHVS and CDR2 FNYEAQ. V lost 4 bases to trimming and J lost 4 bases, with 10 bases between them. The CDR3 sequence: CASSSTGITGELFF. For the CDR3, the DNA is TGTGCCAGCAGCTCAACCGGGATCACCGGGGAGCTGTTTTTT.

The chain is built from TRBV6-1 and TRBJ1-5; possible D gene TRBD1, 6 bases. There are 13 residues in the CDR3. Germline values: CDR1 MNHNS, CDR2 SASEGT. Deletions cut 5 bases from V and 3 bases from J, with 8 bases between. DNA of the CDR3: TGTGCCAGCAGTCGGACAGTCAATCAGCCCCAGCATTTT. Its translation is CASSRTVNQPQHF.

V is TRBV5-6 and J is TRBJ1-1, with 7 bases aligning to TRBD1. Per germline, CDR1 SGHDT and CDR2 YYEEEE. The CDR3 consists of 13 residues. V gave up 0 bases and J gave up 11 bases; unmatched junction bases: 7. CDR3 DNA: TGTGCCAGCAGCTTGGTGGGACAGTTGGACGCTTTCTTT. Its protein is CASSLVGQLDAFF.

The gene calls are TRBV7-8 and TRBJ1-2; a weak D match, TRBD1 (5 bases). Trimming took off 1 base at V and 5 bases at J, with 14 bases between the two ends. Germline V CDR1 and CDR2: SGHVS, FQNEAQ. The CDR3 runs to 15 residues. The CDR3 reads CASSLEMWQGYGYTF. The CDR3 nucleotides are TGTGCCAGCAGCTTAGAGATGTGGCAGGGATATGGCTACACCTTC.

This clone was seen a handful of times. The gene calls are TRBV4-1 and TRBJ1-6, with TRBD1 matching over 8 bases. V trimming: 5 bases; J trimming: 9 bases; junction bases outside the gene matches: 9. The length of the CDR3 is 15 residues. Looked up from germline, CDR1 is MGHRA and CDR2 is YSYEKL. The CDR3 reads CASSELSGGSSPLHF. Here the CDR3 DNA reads TGCGCCAGCAGCGAGCTCTCAGGGGGCAGTTCACCCCTCCACTTT.

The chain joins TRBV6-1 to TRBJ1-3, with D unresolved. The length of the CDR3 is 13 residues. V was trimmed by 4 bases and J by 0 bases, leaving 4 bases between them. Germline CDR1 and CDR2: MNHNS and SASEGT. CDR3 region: CASSGHSGNTIYF. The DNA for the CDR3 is TGTGCCAGCAGTGGGCACTCTGGAAACACCATATATTTT.

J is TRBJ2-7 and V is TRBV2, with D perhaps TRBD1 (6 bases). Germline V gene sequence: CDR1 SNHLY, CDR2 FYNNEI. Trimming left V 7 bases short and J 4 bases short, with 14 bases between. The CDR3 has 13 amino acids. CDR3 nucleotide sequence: TGTGCCAGCAAGACCTCGACAGGTTACGAGCAGTACTTC. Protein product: CASKTSTGYEQYF.